Sequencing of this TCR beta chain was carried out in a study of T cell changes during pregnancy in multiple sclerosis. Clones were sequenced by immunoSEQ multiplex PCR, and TCRdb holds only the in-frame ones, with some missing. The data contain about 69,000 clones, about 91% of them singletons. The ends were cut back, 4 bases at V and 0 bases at J, with 13 bases in the middle. The CDR3 contains 16 residues. CDR1 and CDR2 from the germline V gene are MNHEY and SVGAGI. Sequenced here: CD4+ T cells from peripheral blood mononuclear cells, sampled in the third trimester of pregnancy. The sequence came from a female donor in good health, enrolled as a control in a pregnancy study. V gene TRBV6-5 combines with J gene TRBJ1-3; perhaps TRBD1 as D (6 bases). The CDR3 here is CASSSLTGLSGNTIYF. The CDR3 DNA reads as TGTGCCAGCAGTTCCCTGACAGGACTCTCTGGAAACACCATATATTTT.